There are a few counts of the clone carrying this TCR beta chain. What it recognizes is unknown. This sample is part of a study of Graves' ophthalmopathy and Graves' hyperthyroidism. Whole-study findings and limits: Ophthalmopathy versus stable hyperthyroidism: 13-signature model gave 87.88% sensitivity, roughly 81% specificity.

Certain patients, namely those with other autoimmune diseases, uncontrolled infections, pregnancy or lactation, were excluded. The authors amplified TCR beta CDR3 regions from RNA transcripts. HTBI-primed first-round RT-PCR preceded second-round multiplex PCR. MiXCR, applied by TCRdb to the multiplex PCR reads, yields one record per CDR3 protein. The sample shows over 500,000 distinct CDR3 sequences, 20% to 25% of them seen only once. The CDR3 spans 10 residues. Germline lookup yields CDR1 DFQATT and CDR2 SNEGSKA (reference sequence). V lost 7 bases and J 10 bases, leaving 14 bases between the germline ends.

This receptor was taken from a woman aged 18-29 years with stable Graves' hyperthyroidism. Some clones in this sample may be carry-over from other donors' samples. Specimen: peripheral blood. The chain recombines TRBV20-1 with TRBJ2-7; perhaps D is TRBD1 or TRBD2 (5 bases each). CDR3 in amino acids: CSVGAPSQYF. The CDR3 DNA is TGCAGTGTCGGGGCACCCAGTCAGTACTTC.